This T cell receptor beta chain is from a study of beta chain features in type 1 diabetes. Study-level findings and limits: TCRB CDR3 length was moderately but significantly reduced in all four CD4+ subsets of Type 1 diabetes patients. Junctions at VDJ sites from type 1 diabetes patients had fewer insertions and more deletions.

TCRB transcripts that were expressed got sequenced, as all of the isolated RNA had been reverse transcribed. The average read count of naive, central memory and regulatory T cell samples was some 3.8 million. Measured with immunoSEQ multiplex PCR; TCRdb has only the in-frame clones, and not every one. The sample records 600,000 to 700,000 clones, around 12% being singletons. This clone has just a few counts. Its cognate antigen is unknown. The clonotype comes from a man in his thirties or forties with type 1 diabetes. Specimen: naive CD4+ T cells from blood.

CDR3 region: CASTIRTGKEYF. CDR3 sequence (DNA): TGTGCCAGCACGATCCGGACAGGGAAGGAGTACTTC. The gene calls are TRBV28 and TRBJ2-7, with 8 positions matching TRBD1. V lost 7 bases, J lost 11 bases, and 10 bases stayed unmatched. Germline V lookup: CDR1 MDHEN, CDR2 SYDVKM. CDR3 length: 12 residues.